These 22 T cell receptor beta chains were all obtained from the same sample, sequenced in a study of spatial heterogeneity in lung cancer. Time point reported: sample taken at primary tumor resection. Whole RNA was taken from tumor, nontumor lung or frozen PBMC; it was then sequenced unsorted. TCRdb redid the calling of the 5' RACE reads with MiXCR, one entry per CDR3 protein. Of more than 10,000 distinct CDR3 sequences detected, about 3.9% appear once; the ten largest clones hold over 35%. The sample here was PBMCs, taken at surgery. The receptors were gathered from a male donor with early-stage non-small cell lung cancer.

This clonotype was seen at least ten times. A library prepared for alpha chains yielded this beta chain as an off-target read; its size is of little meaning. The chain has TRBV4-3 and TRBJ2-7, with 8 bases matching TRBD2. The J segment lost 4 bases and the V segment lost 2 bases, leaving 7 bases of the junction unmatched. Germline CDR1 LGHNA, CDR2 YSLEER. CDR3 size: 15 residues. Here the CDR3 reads CASSQQREGRYEQYF. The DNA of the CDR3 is TGCGCCAGCAGCCAACAACGGGAGGGCCGGTACGAGCAGTACTTC.

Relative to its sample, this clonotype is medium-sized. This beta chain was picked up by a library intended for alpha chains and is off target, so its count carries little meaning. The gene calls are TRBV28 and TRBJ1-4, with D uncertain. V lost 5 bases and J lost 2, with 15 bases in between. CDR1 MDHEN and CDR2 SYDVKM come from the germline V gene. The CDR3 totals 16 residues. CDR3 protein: CASSPPQFGTNEKLFF. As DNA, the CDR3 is TGTGCCAGCAGTCCGCCCCAGTTTGGGACTAATGAAAAACTGTTTTTT. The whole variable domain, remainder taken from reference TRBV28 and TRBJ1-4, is DVKVTQSSRYLVKRTGEKVFLECVQDMDHENMFWYRQDPGLGLRLIYFSYDVKMKEKGDIPEGYSVSREKKERFSLILESASTNQTSMYLCASSPPQFGTNEKLFFGSGTQLSVL.

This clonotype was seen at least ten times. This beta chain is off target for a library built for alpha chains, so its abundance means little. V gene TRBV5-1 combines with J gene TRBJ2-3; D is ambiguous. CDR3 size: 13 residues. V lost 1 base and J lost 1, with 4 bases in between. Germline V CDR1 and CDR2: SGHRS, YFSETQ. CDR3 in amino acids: CASSLFGTDTQYF. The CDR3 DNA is TGCGCCAGCAGCTTGTTTGGCACAGATACGCAGTATTTT.

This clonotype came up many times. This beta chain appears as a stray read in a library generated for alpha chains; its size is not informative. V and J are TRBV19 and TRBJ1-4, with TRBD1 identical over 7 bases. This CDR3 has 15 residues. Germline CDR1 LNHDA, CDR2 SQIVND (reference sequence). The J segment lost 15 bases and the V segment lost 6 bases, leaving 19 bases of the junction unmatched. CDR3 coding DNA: TGTGCCAGTAGCCCCCGGGACAGCCGATCTCAGGGGGTGTTTTTT. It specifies CASSPRDSRSQGVFF.

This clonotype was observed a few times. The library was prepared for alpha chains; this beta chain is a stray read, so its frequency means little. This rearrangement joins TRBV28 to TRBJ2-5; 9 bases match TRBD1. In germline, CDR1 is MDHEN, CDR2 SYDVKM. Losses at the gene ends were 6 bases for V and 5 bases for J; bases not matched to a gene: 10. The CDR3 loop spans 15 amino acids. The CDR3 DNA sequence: TGTGCCAGCAGCCCCGGGGACAGGGATATGGAGACCCAGTACTTC. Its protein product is CASSPGDRDMETQYF.

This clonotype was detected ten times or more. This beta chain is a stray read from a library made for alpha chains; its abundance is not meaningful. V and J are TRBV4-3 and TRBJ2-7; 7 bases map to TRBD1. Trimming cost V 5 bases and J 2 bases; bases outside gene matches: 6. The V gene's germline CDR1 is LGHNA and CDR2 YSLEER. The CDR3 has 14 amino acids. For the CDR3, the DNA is TGCGCCAGCAGCGTGGACAGGTCAACCTACGAGCAGTACTTC. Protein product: CASSVDRSTYEQYF.

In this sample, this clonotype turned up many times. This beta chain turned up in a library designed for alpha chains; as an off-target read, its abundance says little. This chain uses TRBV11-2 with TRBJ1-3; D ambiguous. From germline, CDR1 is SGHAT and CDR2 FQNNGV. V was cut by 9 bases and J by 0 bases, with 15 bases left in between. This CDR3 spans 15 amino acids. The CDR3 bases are TGTGCCAGTCAAAACCTTCGAATCTCTGGAAACACCATATATTTT. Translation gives CASQNLRISGNTIYF.

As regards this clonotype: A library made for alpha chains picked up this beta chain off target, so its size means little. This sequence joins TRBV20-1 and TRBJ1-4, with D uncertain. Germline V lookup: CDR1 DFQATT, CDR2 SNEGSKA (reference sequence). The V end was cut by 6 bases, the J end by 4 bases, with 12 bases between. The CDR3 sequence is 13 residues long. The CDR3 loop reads CSARRRGNEKLFF. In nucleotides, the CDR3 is TGCAGTGCCCGGCGGCGCGGTAATGAAAAACTGTTTTTT.

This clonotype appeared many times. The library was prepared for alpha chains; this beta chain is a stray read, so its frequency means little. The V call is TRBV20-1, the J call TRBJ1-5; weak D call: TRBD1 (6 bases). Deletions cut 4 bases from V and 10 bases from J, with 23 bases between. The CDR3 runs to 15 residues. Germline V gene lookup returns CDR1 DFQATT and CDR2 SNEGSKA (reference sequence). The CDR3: CSATDQTGLLHPQHF. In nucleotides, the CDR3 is TGCAGTGCTACTGATCAGACAGGACTTCTTCACCCCCAGCATTTT.

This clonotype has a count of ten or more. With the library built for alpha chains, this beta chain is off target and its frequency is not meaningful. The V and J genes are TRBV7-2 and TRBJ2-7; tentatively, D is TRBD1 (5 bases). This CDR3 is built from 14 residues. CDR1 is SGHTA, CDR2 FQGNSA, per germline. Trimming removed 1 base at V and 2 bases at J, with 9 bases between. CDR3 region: CASSLGGAAYEQYF. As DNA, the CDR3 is TGTGCCAGCAGCTTAGGTGGGGCCGCCTACGAGCAGTACTTC. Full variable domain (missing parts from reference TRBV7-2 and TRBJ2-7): GAGVSQSPSNKVTEKGKDVELRCDPISGHTALYWYRQSLGQGLEFLIYFQGNSAPDKSGLPSDRFSAERTGGSVSTLTIQRTQQEDSAVYLCASSLGGAAYEQYFGPGTRLTVT.

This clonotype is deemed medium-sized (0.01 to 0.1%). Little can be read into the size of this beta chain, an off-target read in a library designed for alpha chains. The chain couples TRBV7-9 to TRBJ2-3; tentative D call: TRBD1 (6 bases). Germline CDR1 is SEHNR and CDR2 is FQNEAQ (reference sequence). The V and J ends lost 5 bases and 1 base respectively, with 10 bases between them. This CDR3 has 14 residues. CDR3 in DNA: TGTGCCAGCAGCCCATCAGGGGGCACAGATACGCAGTATTTT. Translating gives CASSPSGGTDTQYF.

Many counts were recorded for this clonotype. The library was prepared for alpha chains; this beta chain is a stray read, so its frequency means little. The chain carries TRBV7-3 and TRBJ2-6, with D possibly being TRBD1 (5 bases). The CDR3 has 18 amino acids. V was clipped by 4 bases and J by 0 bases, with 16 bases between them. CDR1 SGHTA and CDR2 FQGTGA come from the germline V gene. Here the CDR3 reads CASSSGRAGLSGANVLTF. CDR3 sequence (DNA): TGTGCCAGCAGCTCCGGCCGGGCAGGGCTCTCTGGGGCCAACGTCCTGACTTTC.

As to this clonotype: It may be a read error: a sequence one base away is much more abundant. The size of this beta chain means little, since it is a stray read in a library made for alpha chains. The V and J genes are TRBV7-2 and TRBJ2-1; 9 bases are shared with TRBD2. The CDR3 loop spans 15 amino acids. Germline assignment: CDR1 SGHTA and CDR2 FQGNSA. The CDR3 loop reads CVSSLWREGYNEQFF. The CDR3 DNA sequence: TGTGTCAGCAGCTTATGGCGGGAGGGCTACAATGAGCAGTTCTTC.

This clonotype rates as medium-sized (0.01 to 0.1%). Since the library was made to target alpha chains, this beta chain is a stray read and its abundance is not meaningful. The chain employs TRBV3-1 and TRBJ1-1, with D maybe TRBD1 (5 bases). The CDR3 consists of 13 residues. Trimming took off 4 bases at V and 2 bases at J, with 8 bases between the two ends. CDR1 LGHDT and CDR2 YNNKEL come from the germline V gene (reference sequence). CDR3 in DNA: TGTGCCAGCAGCCGGGGGATCAACACTGAAGCTTTCTTT. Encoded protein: CASSRGINTEAFF.

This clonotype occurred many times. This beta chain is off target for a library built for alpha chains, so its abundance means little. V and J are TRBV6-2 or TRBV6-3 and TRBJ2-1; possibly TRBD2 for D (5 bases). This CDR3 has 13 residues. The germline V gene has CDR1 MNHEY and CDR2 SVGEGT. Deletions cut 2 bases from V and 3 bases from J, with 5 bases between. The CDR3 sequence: CASSYTSYNEQFF. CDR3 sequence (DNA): TGTGCCAGCAGTTACACTAGCTACAATGAGCAGTTCTTC.

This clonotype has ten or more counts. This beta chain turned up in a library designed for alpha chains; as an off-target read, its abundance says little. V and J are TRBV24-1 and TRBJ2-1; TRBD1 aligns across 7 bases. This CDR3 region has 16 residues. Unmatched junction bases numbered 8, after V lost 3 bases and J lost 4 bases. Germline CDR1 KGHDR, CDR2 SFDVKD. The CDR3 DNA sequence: TGTGCCACCAGTGATGGGAAAGGGGGCGCGTACAATGAGCAGTTCTTC. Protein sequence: CATSDGKGGAYNEQFF.

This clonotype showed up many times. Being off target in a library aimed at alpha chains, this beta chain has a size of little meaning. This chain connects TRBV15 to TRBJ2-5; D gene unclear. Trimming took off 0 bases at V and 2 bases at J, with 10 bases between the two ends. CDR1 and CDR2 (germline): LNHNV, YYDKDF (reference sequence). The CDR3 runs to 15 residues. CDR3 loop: CATSRDQEVQETQYF. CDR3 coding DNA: TGTGCCACCAGCAGAGACCAAGAGGTTCAAGAGACCCAGTACTTC.

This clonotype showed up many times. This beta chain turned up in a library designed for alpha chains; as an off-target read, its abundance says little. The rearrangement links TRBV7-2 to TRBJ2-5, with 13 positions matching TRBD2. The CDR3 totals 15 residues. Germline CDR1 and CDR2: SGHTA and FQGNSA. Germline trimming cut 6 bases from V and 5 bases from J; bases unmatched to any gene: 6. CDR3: CASRLAGGPGETQYF. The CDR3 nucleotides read TGTGCCAGCAGACTAGCGGGAGGGCCAGGGGAGACCCAGTACTTC.

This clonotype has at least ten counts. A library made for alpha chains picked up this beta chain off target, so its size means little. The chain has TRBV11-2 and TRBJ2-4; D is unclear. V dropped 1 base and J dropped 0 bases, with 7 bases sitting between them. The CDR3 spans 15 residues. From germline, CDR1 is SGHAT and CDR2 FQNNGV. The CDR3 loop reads CASSLVAVAKNIQYF. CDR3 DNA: TGTGCCAGCAGCTTAGTTGCGGTAGCCAAAAACATTCAGTACTTC.

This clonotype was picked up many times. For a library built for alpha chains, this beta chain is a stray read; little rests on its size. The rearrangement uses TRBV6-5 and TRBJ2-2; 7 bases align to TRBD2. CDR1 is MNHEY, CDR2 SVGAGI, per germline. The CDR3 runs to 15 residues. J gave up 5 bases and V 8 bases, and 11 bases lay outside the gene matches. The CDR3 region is CASSWEGGRTGELFF. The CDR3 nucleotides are TGTGCCAGCTCCTGGGAGGGAGGGCGGACCGGGGAGCTGTTTTTT.

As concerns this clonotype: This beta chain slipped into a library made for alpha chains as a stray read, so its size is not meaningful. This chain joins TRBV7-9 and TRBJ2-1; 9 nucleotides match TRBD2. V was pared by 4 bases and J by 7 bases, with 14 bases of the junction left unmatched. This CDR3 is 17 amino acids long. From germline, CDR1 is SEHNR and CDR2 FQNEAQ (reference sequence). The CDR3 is CASSSRRLAGAGNEQFF. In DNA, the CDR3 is TGTGCCAGCAGCTCTCGTAGGTTAGCGGGAGCTGGGAATGAGCAGTTCTTC.

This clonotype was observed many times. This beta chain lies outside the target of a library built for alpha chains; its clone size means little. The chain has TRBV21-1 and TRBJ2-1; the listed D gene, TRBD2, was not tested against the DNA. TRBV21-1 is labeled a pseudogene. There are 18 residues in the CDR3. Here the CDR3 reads CASITGATGGRTYNEQFF. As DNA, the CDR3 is TGTGCCAGCATCACCGGGGCCACGGGAGGGCGGACCTACAATGAGCAGTTCTTC.